Given below is one TCR beta chain in context. Antigen: not known. V dropped 4 bases and J dropped 2; count of bases not matched to a gene: 3. CDR3 length equals 15 residues. Looked up from germline, CDR1 is KGHSH and CDR2 is LQKENI. The sort gate was single viable CD3+CD4+CD8-CD45RO+ cells for memory CD4+ T cells. Serum IgG to CMV pp150, pp28, p38 and p52 defined serostatus. This entry comes from a study of memory CD4+ T cells and cytomegalovirus serostatus. Study in general: Healthy Belgian adult donors included fewer than 10 CMV-positive and 20 to 30 CMV-negative people.

Assay used: immunoSEQ multiplex PCR; TCRdb lists only in-frame clones, some missing. The table has approximately 63,000 clones, roughly 80% seen once. Findings of the study overall: Of 150 to 200 reported CMV TCRbeta sequences, just over 65 were found in memory CD4+ repertoires.

This receptor was taken from an adult in good health and CMV-seronegative. Some clones in this sample may be carry-over from other donors' samples. This chain connects TRBV18 to TRBJ2-1; 9 bases are shared with TRBD1. Sequencing was done on a sample of memory CD4+ T cells from blood. CDR3 nucleotides: TGTGCCAGCTCACGTGGGACAGGGACCTACAATGAGCAGTTCTTC. Translated: CASSRGTGTYNEQFF.